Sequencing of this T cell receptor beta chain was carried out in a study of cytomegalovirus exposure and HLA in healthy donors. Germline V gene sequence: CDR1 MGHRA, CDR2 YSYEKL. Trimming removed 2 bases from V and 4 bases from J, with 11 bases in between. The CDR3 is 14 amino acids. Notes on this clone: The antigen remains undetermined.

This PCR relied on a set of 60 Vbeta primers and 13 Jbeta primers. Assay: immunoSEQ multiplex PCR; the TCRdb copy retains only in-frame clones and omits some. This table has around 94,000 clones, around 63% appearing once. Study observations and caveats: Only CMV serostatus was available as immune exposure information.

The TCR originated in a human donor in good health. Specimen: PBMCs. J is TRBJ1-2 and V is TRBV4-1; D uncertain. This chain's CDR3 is CASSQPSSRYGYTF. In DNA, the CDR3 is TGCGCCAGCAGCCAACCCAGTTCCCGCTATGGCTACACCTTC.